The 27 T cell receptor beta chains below come from one sample, sequenced in a study of T cell repertoires in cytomegalovirus infection. These TCRs' antigens remain unknown. TCRdb fed the reads into MiXCR, producing one record per CDR3 protein. Among tens of thousands of distinct CDR3 sequences listed, more than 40% were seen once. The sequenced sample was CD8+ T cells from cultured PBMCs, obtained from culture after CMV antigen stimulation. The receptors were sampled from a human donor in good health (CMV status not recorded). Some clones in this sample may be carry-over from other donors' samples.

The rearrangement links TRBV28 to TRBJ2-4; D may be TRBD1 or TRBD2 (5 bases each). The CDR3 runs to 14 residues. Germline V lookup: CDR1 MDHEN, CDR2 SYDVKM. V lost 5 bases and J lost 6, with 14 bases in between. DNA of the CDR3: TGTGCCAGCAGTCTCTGGGACCCCATAAACATTCAGTACTTC. Amino acid sequence: CASSLWDPINIQYF.

In this sample, this clonotype turned up a few times. The CDR3 coding sequence is TGTGCCACCACGACAAGGACAGGGGTGAACACTGAAGCTTTCTTT. Protein sequence: CATTTRTGVNTEAFF. The rearrangement links TRBV6-6 to TRBJ1-1; 9 positions agree with TRBD1. The germline V gene encodes CDR1 MNHNY and CDR2 SVGAGI (reference sequence). This CDR3 spans 15 amino acids. The V segment lost 10 bases and the J segment 0 bases; nucleotides outside the gene matches: 9.

This clonotype occurred once. The J gene is TRBJ1-1, the V gene TRBV11-2; tentatively, D is TRBD1 (5 bases). This CDR3 region has 16 residues. Germline V gives CDR1 SGHAT, CDR2 FQNNGV. V was clipped by 6 bases and J by 0 bases, with 17 bases between them. The CDR3 DNA sequence: TGTGCCAGCAGGGAGCGTGACGGGGGACTGAACACTGAAGCTTTCTTT. It encodes CASRERDGGLNTEAFF.

This clonotype has more than one count but fewer than ten. This chain connects TRBV12-3 or TRBV12-4 to TRBJ2-5; 8 bases are shared with TRBD2. The length of the CDR3 is 14 residues. The V gene end was trimmed by 5 bases and the J gene end by 3 bases; junction bases not matched to a gene: 5. CDR3 nucleotides: TGTGCCAGCAGTCTTAGCGGGAAAAAAGAGACCCAGTACTTC. Residues: CASSLSGKKETQYF.

V gene TRBV11-2 combines with J gene TRBJ2-1; D gene unclear. V dropped 5 bases and J dropped 0 bases, with 17 bases sitting between them. The CDR3 spans 17 residues. Germline V gene lookup returns CDR1 SGHAT and CDR2 FQNNGV. In DNA form, the CDR3 reads TGTGCCAGCAGCGAATCGGGCCGGACCAGCTCCTACAATGAGCAGTTCTTC. This encodes CASSESGRTSSYNEQFF.

This clonotype was detected a few times. The genes are TRBV24-1 and TRBJ1-1; maybe TRBD1 (6 bases). Between the trimmed V and J ends, which lost 7 bases and 3 bases, there was a span of 11 bases. The CDR3 loop spans 13 amino acids. From germline, CDR1 is KGHDR and CDR2 SFDVKD. The chain's CDR3 is CATSPDSHTEAFF. CDR3 sequence (DNA): TGTGCCACCAGCCCGGACAGCCACACTGAAGCTTTCTTT.

The rearrangement joins TRBV6-1 to TRBJ1-4; the match to TRBD1 covers 12 bases. Germline lookup yields CDR1 MNHNS and CDR2 SASEGT. Unmatched junction bases numbered 13, after V lost 4 bases and J lost 4 bases. The CDR3 is 19 residues long. The chain's CDR3 is CASSGDSPGQGAFNEKLFF. The CDR3 region has the DNA TGTGCCAGCAGTGGGGACTCTCCGGGACAGGGGGCTTTTAATGAAAAACTGTTTTTT.

This clonotype was detected only a few times. The rearrangement joins TRBV12-3 or TRBV12-4 to TRBJ2-5, with TRBD1 matching 8 bases. The CDR3 length is 14 residues. The V gene end was trimmed by 8 bases and the J gene end by 5 bases; junction bases not matched to a gene: 10. CDR3 DNA: TGTGCCAGCCGTCCCCAGACAGGGGCGGAGACCCAGTACTTC. Its translation: CASRPQTGAETQYF.

The V gene is TRBV19, the J gene TRBJ1-1; no clear D gene. Looked up from germline, CDR1 is LNHDA and CDR2 is SQIVND (reference sequence). The CDR3 is 12 residues long. V was cut by 7 bases and J by 5 bases, with 11 bases left in between. The CDR3: CASTTGWTEAFF. DNA for the CDR3: TGTGCCAGTACGACCGGGTGGACTGAAGCTTTCTTT.

This clonotype was counted a few times. The chain's CDR3 is CASSPGQGGSPLHF. The CDR3 DNA is TGTGCCAGCAGCCCCGGACAGGGTGGTTCACCCCTCCACTTT. The chain is built from TRBV7-9 and TRBJ1-6; 8 nucleotides match TRBD1. Germline V CDR1 and CDR2: SEHNR, FQNEAQ (reference sequence). This CDR3 region has 14 residues. V dropped 5 bases and J dropped 9; count of bases not matched to a gene: 6.

The chain joins TRBV11-2 to TRBJ1-6; 7 bases map to TRBD1. V shed 2 bases and J 14 bases; nucleotides not matched to a gene: 18. Germline V gives CDR1 SGHAT, CDR2 FQNNGV. CDR3 size: 17 residues. CDR3 in DNA: TGTGCCAGCAGCTTACCCCACTGGCAGGGGGACCCTTCTACCCTCCACTTT. Translation: CASSLPHWQGDPSTLHF. Together with reference TRBV11-2 and TRBJ1-6, the CDR3 gives the full variable domain: EAGVAQSPRYKIIEKRQSVAFWCNPISGHATLYWYQQILGQGPKLLIQFQNNGVVDDSQLPKDRFSAERLKGVDSTLKIQPAKLEDSAVYLCASSLPHWQGDPSTLHFGNGTRLTVT.

The chain recombines TRBV7-6 with TRBJ2-7, with 7 bases aligning to TRBD1. Germline V gives CDR1 SGHVS, CDR2 FNYEAQ. The CDR3 covers 18 residues. V dropped 6 bases and J dropped 1; count of bases not matched to a gene: 18. CDR3 in amino acids: CASSPFRQGDQVSYEQYF. The DNA of the CDR3 is TGTGCCAGCAGTCCATTTCGACAGGGAGACCAGGTTTCCTACGAGCAGTACTTC.

This clonotype was counted only a few times. V usage is TRBV7-8 and J usage is TRBJ2-3; 8 bases agree with TRBD2. After removal of 5 bases from V and 9 bases from J, the junction contained 4 bases not matched to a gene. CDR3 length: 12 residues. The germline gives CDR1 SGHVS, CDR2 FQNEAQ. The CDR3 bases are TGTGCCAGCAGCGTCGGGGGGGCAACGCAGTATTTT. It is translated as CASSVGGATQYF.

The chain recombines TRBV12-5 with TRBJ2-1; maybe TRBD1 (6 bases). V gave up 5 bases and J gave up 7 bases, with 12 bases separating them. The CDR3 is 13 residues long. In germline, CDR1 is LGHNT, CDR2 FRNRAP. The CDR3: CASGTGQTNEQFF. The CDR3 DNA sequence: TGTGCTAGTGGTACCGGACAGACGAATGAGCAGTTCTTC.

This chain connects TRBV6-6 to TRBJ2-7, with TRBD2 matching over 7 bases. Germline CDR1 is MNHNY and CDR2 is SVGAGI (reference sequence). Trimming removed 5 bases from V and 5 bases from J; junction bases left unmatched: 6. This CDR3 has 13 residues. The CDR3 region is CASSTGGSDEQYF. The CDR3 nucleotides are TGTGCCAGCAGTACGGGGGGTTCCGACGAGCAGTACTTC.

This clonotype is a singleton in its sample. The chain couples TRBV12-3 or TRBV12-4 to TRBJ2-5, with 9 bases lining up with TRBD2. The V gene end was trimmed by 6 bases and the J gene end by 7 bases; junction bases not matched to a gene: 12. The CDR3 loop spans 15 amino acids. CDR3 in DNA: TGTGCCAGCAGCGATCATAGCGGGGGCCTGGGGACCCAGTACTTC. It translates to CASSDHSGGLGTQYF.

V is TRBV5-1 and J is TRBJ2-1; 11 nucleotides agree with TRBD2. This CDR3 spans 15 amino acids. V shed 4 bases and J 6 bases; nucleotides not matched to a gene: 6. The germline gives CDR1 SGHRS, CDR2 YFSETQ. In DNA, the CDR3 is TGCGCCAGCAGCCCGTCTAGCGGGAGGCTCAATGAGCAGTTCTTC. Residues: CASSPSSGRLNEQFF.

The V call is TRBV20-1, the J call TRBJ2-2; D may be TRBD1 (7 bases). The CDR3 contains 14 residues. V was cut by 5 bases and J by 2 bases, with 12 bases left in between. The germline gives CDR1 DFQATT, CDR2 SNEGSKA (reference sequence). The CDR3 spells CSARGTANTGELFF. The DNA of the CDR3 is TGCAGTGCTCGCGGGACAGCTAACACCGGGGAGCTGTTTTTT.

The chain joins TRBV6-1 to TRBJ2-6; D unclear. The ends were cut back, 7 bases at V and 0 bases at J, with 13 bases in the middle. Germline lookup yields CDR1 MNHNS and CDR2 SASEGT. This CDR3 comprises 16 residues. The CDR3 region has the DNA TGTGCCAGCAAATTCACGATCCGCTCTGGGGCCAACGTCCTGACTTTC. Translation gives CASKFTIRSGANVLTF.

This clonotype was counted a few times. The chain is built from TRBV7-9 and TRBJ2-7; D ambiguous. The CDR3 has 8 amino acids. CDR1 is SEHNR, CDR2 FQNEAQ, per germline (reference sequence). CDR3 coding DNA: TGTTCCTTGGACGAGCAGTACTTC. Translated, it gives CSLDEQYF.

The chain employs TRBV7-9 and TRBJ2-5; 7 bases fit TRBD1. Germline loops: CDR1 SEHNR, CDR2 FQNEAQ (reference sequence). CDR3 length equals 13 residues. J was trimmed by 5 bases and V by 5 bases; bases with no gene match: 5. This chain's CDR3 is CASSSRGSETQYF. For the CDR3, the DNA is TGTGCCAGCAGCAGCAGGGGGAGTGAGACCCAGTACTTC.

The chain employs TRBV11-2 and TRBJ2-7; 7 nucleotides align to TRBD1. With 3 bases clipped from V and 2 bases from J, the junction kept 10 bases outside the gene matches. Germline V gene lookup returns CDR1 SGHAT and CDR2 FQNNGV. The CDR3 covers 16 residues. CDR3 region: CASSLPSADRTYEQYF. As DNA, the CDR3 is TGTGCCAGCAGCTTGCCCTCTGCGGACAGGACCTACGAGCAGTACTTC.

V gene TRBV11-2 combines with J gene TRBJ2-1; 7 bases agree with TRBD2. This CDR3 has 13 amino acids. Germline V gene sequence: CDR1 SGHAT, CDR2 FQNNGV. The junction had 5 bases not matched to a gene; V was cut back by 5 bases and J by 7 bases. DNA of the CDR3: TGTGCCAGCAGCCGGGGAGGGACGAATGAGCAGTTCTTC. Its translation is CASSRGGTNEQFF.

The chain couples TRBV10-2 to TRBJ1-2; TRBD1 agrees at 7 bases. The CDR3 is 13 amino acids. CDR1 WSHSY and CDR2 SAAADI come from the germline V gene. J was trimmed by 5 bases and V by 8 bases; bases with no gene match: 8. CDR3 region: CASLTGTSYGYTF. The CDR3 DNA follows: TGCGCCAGCCTGACAGGGACCAGTTATGGCTACACCTTC.

This clonotype was recorded many times. The chain employs TRBV7-9 and TRBJ2-1; D is possibly TRBD2 (5 bases). The CDR3 loop spans 19 amino acids. The V end was cut by 3 bases, the J end by 1 base, with 22 bases between. Germline V CDR1 and CDR2: SEHNR, FQNEAQ (reference sequence). The CDR3 is CASSFKPVRGPGSYNEQFF. In nucleotides, the CDR3 is TGTGCCAGCAGCTTTAAGCCTGTGAGAGGGCCGGGGTCCTACAATGAGCAGTTCTTC.

Only a few counts were recorded for this clonotype. The J gene is TRBJ2-1, the V gene TRBV7-3; perhaps TRBD2 as D (6 bases). Germline CDR1 SGHTA, CDR2 FQGTGA. V was shortened by 2 bases and J by 4 bases, with 12 bases between the two germline ends. The CDR3 has 15 residues. The CDR3 DNA reads as TGTGCCAGCAGCTTATACGTCGGGAGTTACAATGAGCAGTTCTTC. Translated, it gives CASSLYVGSYNEQFF.

The chain combines TRBV7-9 with TRBJ2-1; 9 bases match TRBD1. The CDR3 consists of 17 residues. Germline trimming cut 5 bases from V and 6 bases from J; bases unmatched to any gene: 14. Germline CDR1 reads SEHNR; CDR2 reads FQNEAQ (reference sequence). CDR3 bases: TGTGCCAGCAGCCACCGGGACAGGGAAATTGCTGGCAATGAGCAGTTCTTC. Protein sequence: CASSHRDREIAGNEQFF.